This T cell receptor beta chain was retrieved from a study of blood T cell repertoires in COVID-19. Study-level information: Samples of COVID-19 (acute and convalescent) were obtained from the United States, Italy and Spain.

The CDR3 is 15 residues long. Unmatched junction bases numbered 11, after V lost 4 bases and J lost 7 bases. The germline gives CDR1 SGHRS, CDR2 YFSETQ. Repertoires were generated with immunoSEQ multiplex PCR, while TCRdb's copy carries only in-frame clones and drops some. The table includes 88,000 or so clones, 65% to 90% detected once. The sequence came from a man aged 60-69 years with acute or convalescent COVID-19. Sequenced sample: peripheral blood. V gene TRBV5-1 combines with J gene TRBJ2-7; 10 positions match TRBD1. CDR3 bases: TGCGCCAGCAGCCAGACAGGGGGCTCGCCGGGAGAGCAGTACTTC. It encodes CASSQTGGSPGEQYF. Combining the CDR3 with reference TRBV5-1 and TRBJ2-7 gives the whole variable domain KAGVTQTPRYLIKTRGQQVTLSCSPISGHRSVSWYQQTPGQGLQFLFEYFSETQRNKGNFPGRFSGRQFSNSRSEMNVSTLELGDSALYLCASSQTGGSPGEQYFGPGTRLTVT.